One and the same sample provided the 14 T cell receptor beta chains below, sequenced in a study of blood T cell repertoires in COVID-19. Repertoires were generated with immunoSEQ multiplex PCR, while TCRdb's copy carries only in-frame clones and drops some. The sample lists hundreds of thousands of clones, less than 90% occurring once. The source material was PBMCs or T cells enriched from blood (not recorded which). The source of these receptors is a woman aged 30 to 39 who had been exposed to COVID-19.

This chain uses TRBV6-5 with TRBJ1-2, with D uncertain. Germline V gene lookup returns CDR1 MNHEY and CDR2 SVGAGI. The CDR3 contains 13 residues. With 7 bases removed from V and 2 bases from J, the gap between germline ends came to 11 bases. In nucleotides, the CDR3 is TGTGCCAGCACCCGGGGAGGGAACTATGGCTACACCTTC. Translation gives CASTRGGNYGYTF.

V gene TRBV9 combines with J gene TRBJ1-4; 8 positions match TRBD1. CDR3 length equals 13 residues. The trim removed 5 bases at V and 8 bases at J, leaving 5 bases unmatched. In germline, CDR1 is SGDLS, CDR2 YYNGEE. Here the CDR3 reads CASSPGGREKLFF. In DNA form, the CDR3 reads TGTGCCAGCAGTCCAGGGGGCCGGGAAAAACTGTTTTTT.

This clone occurred once. The chain links TRBV5-1 to TRBJ2-2; TRBD1 matches 7 bases. The trim removed 4 bases at V and 4 bases at J, leaving 4 bases unmatched. Germline assignment: CDR1 SGHRS and CDR2 YFSETQ. The CDR3 has 14 amino acids. The CDR3 loop is CASSTTGSTGELFF. The CDR3 bases are TGCGCCAGCAGCACGACAGGGTCCACCGGGGAGCTGTTTTTT.

The DNA for the CDR3 is TGTGCCAGCAGGGACCGGGACATTGACTCTGAAAAACTGTTTTTT. Amino acids: CASRDRDIDSEKLFF. The chain has TRBV27 and TRBJ1-4, with D possibly TRBD1 on 6 matching bases. Trimming removed 6 bases at V and 7 bases at J, with 18 bases between. This CDR3 is built from 15 residues. Germline CDR1 MNHEY, CDR2 SMNVEV (reference sequence).

The chain carries TRBV5-1 and TRBJ2-1; 7 nucleotides line up with TRBD1. Trimming cost V 4 bases and J 2 bases; bases outside gene matches: 6. The CDR3 length is 15 residues. Looked up from germline, CDR1 is SGHRS and CDR2 is YFSETQ. This CDR3 reads CASSATGETYNEQFF. Here the CDR3 DNA reads TGCGCCAGCAGCGCCACAGGGGAAACCTACAATGAGCAGTTCTTC.

The J gene is TRBJ2-7, the V gene TRBV3-1 (or the pseudogene TRBV3-2); 10 bases agree with TRBD1. Trimming removed 4 bases from V and 6 bases from J; junction bases left unmatched: 6. Per the germline V gene, CDR1 is LGHDT and CDR2 is YNNKEL (reference sequence). This CDR3 has 14 residues. This CDR3 is CASSPGTGEAEQYF. CDR3 nucleotide sequence: TGTGCCAGCAGCCCCGGGACAGGGGAAGCCGAGCAGTACTTC.

The sample holds a few counts of this clone. This chain uses TRBV30 with TRBJ1-3, with D perhaps TRBD1 (6 bases). Germline assignment: CDR1 GTSNPN and CDR2 SVGIG (reference sequence). The V end lost 2 bases, the J end lost 5 bases, and 10 bases lay between the germline ends. This CDR3 has 13 residues. The CDR3 DNA follows: TGTGCCTGGAGTTTGGGGGCCCGAAACACCATATATTTT. As protein: CAWSLGARNTIYF.

This rearrangement joins TRBV28 to TRBJ1-5; 8 positions match TRBD1. CDR3 length equals 15 residues. In germline, CDR1 is MDHEN, CDR2 SYDVKM. The V gene end was trimmed by 6 bases and the J gene end by 1 base; junction bases not matched to a gene: 5. The CDR3 loop reads CASSPTGASNQPQHF. The DNA of the CDR3 is TGTGCCAGCAGCCCGACAGGGGCCAGCAATCAGCCCCAGCATTTT.

The CDR3 DNA is TGTGCCAGCGCCTCCCTGGGGCCCAGCTACGAGCAGTACTTC. This translates into CASASLGPSYEQYF. This chain uses TRBV18 with TRBJ2-7, with D perhaps matching TRBD1 (5 bases). Germline lookup yields CDR1 KGHSH and CDR2 LQKENI. The CDR3 has 14 residues. V lost 8 bases to trimming and J lost 3 bases, with 17 bases between them.

The chain joins TRBV21-1 to TRBJ2-7; no DNA check was done on the table's D call, TRBD1. TRBV21-1 is noted as a pseudogene. The CDR3 contains 13 residues. CDR3 sequence reads: CASSKARDRPQYF. The CDR3 coding sequence is TGTGCCAGCAGCAAAGCGCGGGACAGGCCGCAGTACTTC.

J is TRBJ1-5 and V is TRBV27; D gene uncertain. The CDR3 totals 12 residues. The germline V and J ends were trimmed by 5 bases and 8 bases, with 10 bases remaining between them. Germline CDR1 is MNHEY and CDR2 is SMNVEV (reference sequence). The CDR3 reads CASSPTAEPQHF. As DNA, the CDR3 is TGTGCCAGCAGTCCGACTGCGGAGCCCCAGCATTTT.

The rearrangement uses TRBV6-5 and TRBJ2-7; D is perhaps TRBD1 (5 bases). The CDR3 totals 15 residues. Trimming shortened V by 4 bases and J by 2 bases, and 15 bases separated the two germline ends. In germline, CDR1 is MNHEY, CDR2 SVGAGI. The DNA for the CDR3 is TGTGCCAGCAGTTGGGGCGGTGCCAGCACCTACGAGCAGTACTTC. Protein sequence: CASSWGGASTYEQYF.

The CDR3 DNA reads as TGTGCCAGCAGCCTGGGACAGGGAGGCACTGAAGCTTTCTTT. Translation gives CASSLGQGGTEAFF. This rearrangement joins TRBV3-1 (or the pseudogene TRBV3-2) to TRBJ1-1, with 9 bases matching TRBD1. Germline loops: CDR1 LGHDT, CDR2 YNNKEL (reference sequence). The CDR3 has 14 residues. With V trimmed by 4 bases and J by 4 bases, 4 bases remained unmatched.

The chain carries TRBV11-3 and TRBJ1-1; possibly TRBD1 for D (6 bases). Germline V CDR1 and CDR2: SGHNT, YENEEA. Trimming took 3 bases from V and 5 from J, leaving 13 bases between them. CDR3 size: 14 residues. CDR3 sequence reads: CASSLGGLGTEAFF. CDR3 nucleotide sequence: TGTGCCAGCAGCTTGGGGGGGCTCGGGACTGAAGCTTTCTTT.